A single sample is the source of the 29 T cell receptor beta chains below, sequenced in a study of shared clonotypes between healthy human individuals. Using immunoSEQ multiplex PCR, the repertoire was profiled, and TCRdb retains in-frame clones only, with some absent. Of 400,000 to 500,000 clones in the sample, around three quarters were seen once. The sequencing sample was made of PBMCs. These TCRs come from a woman aged 40-49 years in good health. Some clones in this sample may be carry-over from other donors' samples.

The chain is built from TRBV6-5 and TRBJ1-3; D not resolved. Trimming left V 6 bases short and J 1 base short, with 13 bases between. The CDR3 length is 15 residues. The V gene's germline CDR1 is MNHEY and CDR2 SVGAGI. This CDR3 is CASSDGPLSGNTIYF. The CDR3 DNA is TGTGCCAGCAGCGACGGGCCTTTGTCTGGAAACACCATATATTTT.

The chain carries TRBV5-1 and TRBJ2-3; 7 nucleotides line up with TRBD2. Germline CDR1 is SGHRS and CDR2 is YFSETQ. Trimming cost V 4 bases and J 0 bases; bases outside gene matches: 8. There are 16 residues in the CDR3. The CDR3: CASSPPTSPSTDTQYF. For the CDR3, the DNA is TGCGCCAGCAGCCCACCGACTAGCCCTAGCACAGATACGCAGTATTTT.

The chain uses TRBV7-2 and TRBJ2-7; no clear D gene. CDR3 length equals 16 residues. The ends were cut back, 5 bases at V and 0 bases at J, with 17 bases in the middle. Per germline, CDR1 SGHTA and CDR2 FQGNSA. CDR3 loop: CASSLSSTASSYEQYF. DNA for the CDR3: TGTGCCAGCAGCCTTTCGTCCACAGCAAGCTCCTACGAGCAGTACTTC.

The chain carries TRBV6-5 and TRBJ1-4; D is uncertain. Trimming left V 4 bases short and J 0 bases short, with 9 bases between. This CDR3 has 15 residues. Germline lookup yields CDR1 MNHEY and CDR2 SVGAGI. CDR3 coding DNA: TGTGCCAGCAGTTCAGACCTTGCAACTAATGAAAAACTGTTTTTT. This gives the protein CASSSDLATNEKLFF.

The chain combines TRBV5-1 with TRBJ2-3, with D possibly TRBD1 on 5 matching bases. V was cut by 0 bases and J by 6 bases, with 17 bases left in between. CDR1 is SGHRS, CDR2 YFSETQ, per germline. CDR3 length equals 16 residues. CDR3 nucleotides: TGCGCCAGCAGCTTGGGGTACGGCAGGGTGTACGATACGCAGTATTTT. Amino acids: CASSLGYGRVYDTQYF. Full variable domain (missing parts from reference TRBV5-1 and TRBJ2-3): KAGVTQTPRYLIKTRGQQVTLSCSPISGHRSVSWYQQTPGQGLQFLFEYFSETQRNKGNFPGRFSGRQFSNSRSEMNVSTLELGDSALYLCASSLGYGRVYDTQYFGPGTRLTVL.

This sequence joins TRBV15 and TRBJ2-4; D remains ambiguous. CDR1 is LNHNV, CDR2 YYDKDF, per germline (reference sequence). V lost 1 base and J lost 0, with 16 bases in between. The CDR3 contains 18 residues. CDR3 sequence: CATSRAPNLRLAKNIQYF. The DNA for the CDR3 is TGTGCCACCAGCAGAGCCCCGAACTTGAGATTAGCCAAAAACATTCAGTACTTC.

This chain links TRBV7-7 with TRBJ1-4, with 7 bases that match TRBD1. The germline V gene has CDR1 SSHAT and CDR2 FNYEAQ (reference sequence). V gave up 1 base and J gave up 5 bases; unmatched junction bases: 4. The CDR3 totals 15 residues. The CDR3 DNA sequence: TGTGCCAGCAGCTTAGGACAGGGTGGGAATGAAAAACTGTTTTTT. Translated, it gives CASSLGQGGNEKLFF.

The table lists this clone with many counts. The chain has TRBV2 and TRBJ2-6; D is undetermined. Germline CDR1 reads SNHLY; CDR2 reads FYNNEI. The CDR3 extends over 15 amino acids. V was trimmed by 7 bases and J by 2 bases, leaving 12 bases between them. The CDR3 reads CASKDTYAGANVLTF. The CDR3 DNA sequence: TGTGCCAGCAAAGACACCTACGCTGGGGCCAACGTCCTGACTTTC.

V gene TRBV7-6 combines with J gene TRBJ2-2, with 7 nucleotides matching TRBD2. Germline CDR1 and CDR2: SGHVS and FNYEAQ. The CDR3 length is 17 residues. V lost 5 bases to trimming and J lost 5 bases; unmatched junction nucleotides: 14. The CDR3 loop is CASSPSGGGVGTGELFF. In DNA, the CDR3 is TGTGCCAGCAGCCCCTCTGGGGGGGGTGTCGGGACCGGGGAGCTGTTTTTT. The variable domain in full, with the rest retrieved from reference TRBV7-6 and TRBJ2-2, is GAGVSQSPRYKVTKRGQDVALRCDPISGHVSLYWYRQALGQGPEFLTYFNYEAQQDKSGLPNDRFSAERPEGSISTLTIQRTEQRDSAMYRCASSPSGGGVGTGELFFGEGSRLTVL.

The chain carries TRBV9 and TRBJ1-1; 7 bases map to TRBD1. The V gene's germline CDR1 is SGDLS and CDR2 YYNGEE. This CDR3 region has 14 residues. The V gene end was trimmed by 0 bases and the J gene end by 1 base; junction bases not matched to a gene: 0. CDR3 amino acids: CASSVDRGNTEAFF. The CDR3 region has the DNA TGTGCCAGCAGCGTAGACAGGGGGAACACTGAAGCTTTCTTT.

The chain couples TRBV14 to TRBJ2-7; 13 positions agree with TRBD2. Germline loops: CDR1 SGHDN, CDR2 FVKESK. The CDR3 loop spans 16 amino acids. The V segment lost 4 bases and the J segment 5 bases; nucleotides outside the gene matches: 8. The CDR3 here is CASSPLTGLAGDEQYF. CDR3 sequence (DNA): TGTGCCAGCAGCCCCCTAACCGGACTAGCGGGAGACGAGCAGTACTTC.

The chain couples TRBV28 to TRBJ2-3; a possible D gene is TRBD1 (6 bases). The V gene lost 5 bases and the J gene lost 4 bases, with 16 bases spanning the gap. CDR1 is MDHEN and CDR2 is SYDVKM in the germline V gene. CDR3 size: 15 residues. As DNA, the CDR3 is TGTGCCAGCAGTCCCCAAACAGGGTATCCAGATACGCAGTATTTT. It codes for CASSPQTGYPDTQYF.

This clone was detected once. The DNA of the CDR3 is TGTGCCAGCAGCTTAACTTTAGGACTAGCGGAGCAGTTCTTC. Translating gives CASSLTLGLAEQFF. The chain couples TRBV11-1 to TRBJ2-1; 9 bases align to TRBD2. Germline CDR1 SGHAT, CDR2 FQDESV (reference sequence). This CDR3 is built from 14 residues. The V segment lost 2 bases and the J segment 10 bases; nucleotides outside the gene matches: 6.

This clone has a handful of counts. J is TRBJ2-7 and V is TRBV28; 12 bases line up with TRBD2. With 8 bases clipped from V and 4 bases from J, the junction kept 6 bases outside the gene matches. CDR1 MDHEN and CDR2 SYDVKM come from the germline V gene. This CDR3 is 14 amino acids long. CDR3 protein: CASEVGLAGYEQYF. DNA of the CDR3: TGTGCCAGCGAAGTGGGACTAGCGGGTTACGAGCAGTACTTC. Variable domain in full (rest from reference TRBV28 and TRBJ2-7): DVKVTQSSRYLVKRTGEKVFLECVQDMDHENMFWYRQDPGLGLRLIYFSYDVKMKEKGDIPEGYSVSREKKERFSLILESASTNQTSMYLCASEVGLAGYEQYFGPGTRLTVT.

The chain employs TRBV4-1 and TRBJ2-7; either TRBD1 or TRBD2 may supply D (6 bases each). Germline values: CDR1 MGHRA, CDR2 YSYEKL. CDR3 length: 12 residues. Trimming stripped 2 bases from V and 9 bases from J, with 11 bases between. The CDR3 nucleotides read TGCGCCAGCAGCCAAACAGGGACTCGGCAGTACTTC. Amino acid sequence: CASSQTGTRQYF.

The table lists this clone with a few counts. A far larger clone differs by one base, so this is likely a read error. V usage is TRBV29-1 and J usage is TRBJ1-1, with TRBD1 identical over 7 bases. Germline CDR1 SQVTM, CDR2 ANQGSEA. This CDR3 region has 14 residues. The CDR3 loop is CRVANRDSFLEAFF. As DNA, the CDR3 is TGCCGCGTAGCAAACCGGGACAGCTTTTTAGAAGCTTTCTTT.

J is TRBJ2-3 and V is TRBV18; the match to TRBD1 covers 9 bases. This CDR3 has 15 residues. The V gene end was trimmed by 3 bases and the J gene end by 4 bases; junction bases not matched to a gene: 5. Germline lookup yields CDR1 KGHSH and CDR2 LQKENI. The CDR3 protein is CASSPGTGTADTQYF. As DNA, the CDR3 is TGTGCCAGCTCACCCGGGACAGGGACGGCAGATACGCAGTATTTT.

The chain is built from TRBV29-1 and TRBJ2-4; a weak D match, TRBD2 (5 bases). CDR3 length: 14 amino acids. Germline V gives CDR1 SQVTM, CDR2 ANQGSEA. V was trimmed by 1 base and J by 6 bases, leaving 13 bases between them. The CDR3 sequence is CSVEGRSGGNIQYF. The DNA for the CDR3 is TGCAGCGTTGAAGGACGGTCTGGAGGAAACATTCAGTACTTC.

The chain combines TRBV11-2 with TRBJ2-3; 14 nucleotides align to TRBD2. Germline-derived CDR1 and CDR2 are SGHAT and FQNNGV. Trimming at V came to 1 base and at J to 3 bases, leaving 9 bases not matched to a gene. The CDR3 extends over 19 amino acids. The CDR3 nucleotides are TGTGCCAGCAGCTTAGCCAGACTAGCGGGAGGGCCTTGGACAGATACGCAGTATTTT. It is translated as CASSLARLAGGPWTDTQYF.

The CDR3 nucleotides read TGCGCCAGCTCAGAAAGGGGGGTCTCTGGAAACACCATATATTTT. Translated: CASSERGVSGNTIYF. J is TRBJ1-3 and V is TRBV5-1, with a tentative D call TRBD1 (6 bases). V was pared by 7 bases and J by 0 bases, with 14 bases between. CDR3 length: 15 residues. Germline assignment: CDR1 SGHRS and CDR2 YFSETQ. The whole variable domain, remainder taken from reference TRBV5-1 and TRBJ1-3, is KAGVTQTPRYLIKTRGQQVTLSCSPISGHRSVSWYQQTPGQGLQFLFEYFSETQRNKGNFPGRFSGRQFSNSRSEMNVSTLELGDSALYLCASSERGVSGNTIYFGEGSWLTVV.

J is TRBJ2-1 and V is TRBV28, with 9 bases lining up with TRBD2. This CDR3 is 16 amino acids long. Germline CDR1 and CDR2: MDHEN and SYDVKM. V trimming: 5 bases; J trimming: 6 bases; junction bases outside the gene matches: 11. The CDR3 DNA sequence: TGTGCCAGCAGTCCTCTTAGCGGGAGCGCTGGCAATGAGCAGTTCTTC. Amino acids: CASSPLSGSAGNEQFF.

This clone was counted a few times. At one end the junction does not follow the germline gene, possibly because of a read error. This chain uses TRBV7-7 with TRBJ2-3, with D possibly matching TRBD2 (6 bases). Germline loops: CDR1 SSHAT, CDR2 FNYEAQ (reference sequence). The CDR3 is 15 amino acids. CDR3 sequence reads: CASSGGTDGGDTQYF. The CDR3 DNA reads as TGTGCTAGCAGCGGTGGGACTGACGGGGGAGATACGCAGTATTTT.

The rearrangement joins TRBV6-5 to TRBJ2-5; D is ambiguous. CDR3 length equals 16 residues. The ends were cut back, 2 bases at V and 5 bases at J, with 18 bases in the middle. The germline CDR1 and CDR2 sequences are MNHEY and SVGAGI. The CDR3 sequence is CASSYTNNPSGETQYF. CDR3 DNA: TGTGCCAGCAGTTACACCAACAATCCCAGTGGGGAGACCCAGTACTTC.

The chain combines TRBV6-1 with TRBJ2-3, with D tentatively TRBD1 (6 bases). The CDR3 runs to 15 residues. Germline V gene sequence: CDR1 MNHNS, CDR2 SASEGT. V lost 2 bases and J 2 bases, leaving 11 bases between the germline ends. The CDR3 DNA follows: TGTGCCAGCAGTGAACTGGGGGCCCCCACAGATACGCAGTATTTT. It translates to CASSELGAPTDTQYF.

This chain's CDR3 is CASSATVAGRSREQYF. The CDR3 DNA reads TGTGCCAGCAGCGCTACAGTTGCAGGTCGTTCCAGAGAGCAGTACTTC. The rearrangement links TRBV2 to TRBJ2-7; D remains ambiguous. The germline CDR1 and CDR2 sequences are SNHLY and FYNNEI. V was shortened by 6 bases and J by 7 bases, with 25 bases between the two germline ends. CDR3 length: 16 residues.

This clone was found once. This chain links TRBV28 with TRBJ2-5; no firm D call. Germline V lookup: CDR1 MDHEN, CDR2 SYDVKM. CDR3 size: 12 residues. Trimming took 5 bases from V and 5 from J, leaving 9 bases between them. The CDR3 region has the DNA TGTGCCAGCAGTCCCGCATTGGAGACCCAGTACTTC. Its protein product is CASSPALETQYF.

The sample holds many counts of this clone. The gene calls are TRBV4-3 and TRBJ2-2, with TRBD2 matching 10 bases. Losses at the gene ends were 7 bases for V and 4 bases for J; bases not matched to a gene: 9. The CDR3 runs to 16 residues. The germline V gene has CDR1 LGHNA and CDR2 YSLEER. The CDR3 protein is CASTPKSGRATGELFF. CDR3 DNA: TGCGCCAGCACCCCCAAGAGCGGGAGGGCCACCGGGGAGCTGTTTTTT.

V gene TRBV19 combines with J gene TRBJ2-7; no firm D call. Germline CDR1 and CDR2: LNHDA and SQIVND (reference sequence). The germline V and J ends were trimmed by 4 bases and 1 base, with 11 bases remaining between them. This CDR3 is built from 14 residues. The CDR3 DNA reads TGTGCCAGTAGTACCGCCGGGTGGTCCTACGAGCAGTACTTC. Amino acids: CASSTAGWSYEQYF.

DNA for the CDR3: TGTGCCAGCAGCTGGACAGTGCACTCCTACAATGAGCAGTTCTTC. Translation: CASSWTVHSYNEQFF. This chain uses TRBV5-5 with TRBJ2-1, with D possibly being TRBD1 (6 bases). With 3 bases removed from V and 0 bases from J, the gap between germline ends came to 10 bases. Germline V CDR1 and CDR2: SGHKS, YYEKEE (reference sequence). This CDR3 spans 15 amino acids.